This TCR beta chain was identified in a study of OX40 agonist ivuxolimab in advanced cancers. Study background: Melanoma, hepatocellular carcinoma, head and neck or renal cell cancer occurred in dose-escalation patients. Earlier treatment with anti-PD-1, anti-PD-L1 or anti-CTLA-4 was permitted, and 35% to 40% had received some.

CDR3 size: 13 residues. Germline V lookup: CDR1 SGHVS, CDR2 FQNEAQ. The V end lost 4 bases, the J end lost 3 bases, and 6 bases lay between the germline ends. A remark on this clone: What it binds is unknown.

TCRdb keeps only in-frame clones here, not all; method: immunoSEQ multiplex PCR. This table has 80,000 to 100,000 clones, 75% to 90% appearing once. Study-wide findings and caveats: Low normalized T-cell clonal expansion also characterized some of the nonresponders.

The material was CD4+ or CD8+ T cells sorted from blood, obtained in a trial of the OX40 agonist ivuxolimab. The V gene is TRBV7-8, the J gene TRBJ2-2; the D is unclear. The clonotype originates from an adult with an advanced solid tumor such as melanoma, head and neck, liver or kidney cancer. CDR3 amino acids: CASSSKHTGELFF. The CDR3 DNA sequence: TGTGCCAGCAGCTCAAAACACACCGGGGAGCTGTTTTTT.